A selection of T cell receptor beta chains follows, all from one sample in a study of cytomegalovirus exposure and HLA in healthy donors. The method was immunoSEQ multiplex PCR; TCRdb's version includes in-frame clones alone and lacks a portion of them. The sample lists roughly 150,000 clones; roughly 82% were seen once. Sequencing used PBMCs. The receptors derive from a man in his thirties or forties in good health and CMV-seropositive. Each CDR3 is given with its conserved first and last residue. D genes are given only for firm matches. Not every row has a clone size; where given, it reads once, few, many or a size class.

CDR3 DNA	CDR3 protein	clone size	J gene	V gene	D gene
TGTGCCTACGGGACAGGGGTTGAAAAACTGTTTTTT	CAYGTGVEKLFF	.	TRBJ1-4	TRBV30	TRBD1
TGTGCCAGCAGGCGGGTTTCAACTAATGAAAAACTGTTTTTT	CASRRVSTNEKLFF	few	TRBJ1-4	TRBV28	.
TGCGCCAGCAGCTTGGGACAGAGCGAAGACTACGAGCAGTACTTC	CASSLGQSEDYEQYF	.	TRBJ2-7	TRBV5-1	.
.	CSVDVGTGAF	few	TRBJ1-2	TRBV29-1	.
TGTGCCAGCAGCGTAGGACTAGCGGGAGCCTACAATGAGCAGTTCTTC	CASSVGLAGAYNEQFF	.	TRBJ2-1	TRBV9	TRBD2
TGTGCCAGCAGCTTGGGGACTAGCGGGGGCCTCGAGCAGTACTTC	CASSLGTSGGLEQYF	.	TRBJ2-7	TRBV5-4	TRBD2
TGTGCCAGCAGCCAAGGCCAGGGCGTGGGTGGCTACACCTTC	CASSQGQGVGGYTF	.	TRBJ1-2	TRBV4-2	.
TGTGCCAGCAGCTCCCGGTCCTCCTACGAGCAGTACTTC	CASSSRSSYEQYF	.	TRBJ2-7	TRBV7-2	.
TGTGCCAGCAGCTCGCCGATATCGGCAGATACGCAGTATTTT	CASSSPISADTQYF	.	TRBJ2-3	TRBV11-2	.
TGTGCCAGCAGCTTGGGCGGGGACAGCTACGAGCAGTACTTC	CASSLGGDSYEQYF	few	TRBJ2-7	TRBV5-6	.
TGTGCCAGCAGCGCCGAGACGTCCCGGCGGGATACGCAGTATTTT	CASSAETSRRDTQYF	.	TRBJ2-3	TRBV9	.
TGCGCCAGCAGCCGCGGGGGCGCGAACACTGAAGCTTTCTTT	CASSRGGANTEAFF	.	TRBJ1-1	TRBV5-1	.
TGTGCCAGCAGCCGAGGACTACTCACAGATACGCAGTATTTT	CASSRGLLTDTQYF	.	TRBJ2-3	TRBV2	.
TGTGCCAGCAGTTACCGCGGGACAGGGGGCATCGAGCAGTACTTC	CASSYRGTGGIEQYF	.	TRBJ2-7	TRBV6-5	TRBD1
TGTGCCAGCAGTGGGGGGGTGGCGGAGACTAATGAAAAACTGTTTTTT	CASSGGVAETNEKLFF	.	TRBJ1-4	TRBV28	.
TGTGCCAGCAGTCAACGCGGGGTCCAGGTCACTGAAGCTTTCTTT	CASSQRGVQVTEAFF	.	TRBJ1-1	TRBV27	.
TGTGCCAGCAGTTATTTAGAGGGGGCGGTTGAGCAGTTCTTC	CASSYLEGAVEQFF	.	TRBJ2-1	TRBV6-5	TRBD1
TGTGCCAGCAGCTCAGCCCGGGACAGGGGCCACGAGCAGTACTTC	CASSSARDRGHEQYF	.	TRBJ2-7	TRBV13	TRBD1
TGCGCCAGCAGCCAATCAGGGAACACTGAAGCTTTCTTT	CASSQSGNTEAFF	.	TRBJ1-1	TRBV4-3	.
TGTGCCAGCAGTCCAGGGACAGGGGTCACAGATACGCAGTATTTT	CASSPGTGVTDTQYF	.	TRBJ2-3	TRBV2	TRBD1
TGCGCCAGCAGCTTGGTTGGACTAGCGGGGAGGGGAGAGACCCAGTACTTC	CASSLVGLAGRGETQYF	.	TRBJ2-5	TRBV5-1	TRBD2
TGTGCCAGTAGTAGTGGACACCCTATCACAGATACGCAGTATTTT	CASSSGHPITDTQYF	.	TRBJ2-3	TRBV19	.
TGTGCCATCAGTGAACAGGGGTCATCCTACGAGCAGTACTTC	CAISEQGSSYEQYF	.	TRBJ2-7	TRBV10-3	TRBD1
TGTGCCAGCAGTGTGTGGCTAGCGGGGAACAATGAGCAGTTCTTC	CASSVWLAGNNEQFF	.	TRBJ2-1	TRBV6-1	TRBD2
TGTGCCAGCCGACTAGCGCTACAAGAGACCCAGTACTTC	CASRLALQETQYF	.	TRBJ2-5	TRBV2	TRBD2
TGTGCCAGCAGTTTTTCGATCTCTGGGGCCAACGGCCTGACTTTC	CASSFSISGANGLTF	.	TRBJ2-6	TRBV28	.
TGTGCCAGTAGCTCCGAGGGCCGCCACGTCCTGACTTTC	CASSSEGRHVLTF	.	TRBJ2-6	TRBV19	.
TGTGCCAGCAGCTTGTTGCCGGGGGGCTACACCTTC	CASSLLPGGYTF	few	TRBJ1-2	TRBV5-6	.
TGTGCCAGCAGTCCCTCGGACAGGGAGTATCAGCCCCAGCATTTT	CASSPSDREYQPQHF	.	TRBJ1-5	TRBV28	TRBD1
TGTGCCAGCAGTTATGGACAGGGTGGGAAGGGGCAGTACTTC	CASSYGQGGKGQYF	.	TRBJ2-7	TRBV6-5	TRBD1
TGTGCCAGCACTCCGTCATCAGGGTTCGTCAATGAGCAGTTCTTC	CASTPSSGFVNEQFF	.	TRBJ2-1	TRBV27	.
TGTGCCAGCCGGACCGGGACAGGGAACACCGGGGAGCTGTTTTTT	CASRTGTGNTGELFF	few	TRBJ2-2	TRBV9	TRBD1
TGTGCCAGCTCACTGGCCGGGACTAGCGCAGATACGCAGTATTTT	CASSLAGTSADTQYF	.	TRBJ2-3	TRBV18	TRBD2